The 10 T cell receptor beta chains below all came from one sample that was sequenced in a study of blood T cells in healthy people across ages. Primed by a sample-barcoded 5' primer and a J-beta primer mix, a second PCR proceeded for about 7 to 11 cycles. Each CDR3 protein gets one entry after TCRdb re-called the 5' RACE reads with MiXCR. The sample has about 620,000 distinct CDR3 sequences, more than 20% seen once. Sequenced sample: blood. The origin of the receptors is a man aged 65 to 79 in good health.

In its sample, this clonotype was seen a few times. At one end, the junction sequence differs from germline, possibly due to a read error. This chain links TRBV5-5 with TRBJ1-5; no reliable D call. Germline lookup yields CDR1 SGHKS and CDR2 YYEKEE (reference sequence). CDR3 length: 15 amino acids. The CDR3 region is CASSLVGSGNRPQHF. In DNA form, the CDR3 reads TGTGCCAGCAGCTTGGTAGGTTCAGGCAATCGGCCCCAGCATTTT.

This chain uses TRBV6-1 with TRBJ2-3; D uncertain. The CDR3 runs to 12 residues. Trimming shortened V by 6 bases and J by 6 bases, and 10 bases separated the two germline ends. Germline-derived CDR1 and CDR2 are MNHNS and SASEGT. DNA of the CDR3: TGTGCCAGCAGCCAGCGTCTTGATACGCAGTATTTT. Its translation is CASSQRLDTQYF.

The V gene is TRBV20-1, the J gene TRBJ2-5; no firm D call. The last part of the DNA fits TRBJ2-7 better; the J call may be wrong. In germline, CDR1 is DFQATT, CDR2 SNEGSKA (reference sequence). The CDR3 covers 13 residues. CDR3 region: CSVRGPSDYEQYF. The CDR3 nucleotides are TGCAGTGTCAGAGGTCCCTCTGACTACGAGCAGTACTTC.

The rearrangement links TRBV3-1 to TRBJ1-2; tentatively, D is TRBD1 (5 bases). Germline loops: CDR1 LGHDT, CDR2 YNNKEL (reference sequence). Trimming took off 0 bases at V and 5 bases at J, with 10 bases between the two ends. This CDR3 comprises 14 residues. The CDR3 DNA follows: TGTGCCAGCAGCCAAGAGACAGCAGCTTATGGCTACACCTTC. Translation gives CASSQETAAYGYTF.

This clonotype was seen a few times. The chain uses TRBV29-1 and TRBJ2-5; the D call may be TRBD1 or TRBD2 (7 bases each). The germline gives CDR1 SQVTM, CDR2 ANQGSEA. V was trimmed by 7 bases and J by 3 bases, leaving 18 bases between them. The CDR3 loop spans 14 amino acids. This CDR3 is CSGKRGGTEETQYF. CDR3 coding DNA: TGCAGCGGGAAGAGGGGAGGGACAGAAGAGACCCAGTACTTC.

The V gene is TRBV7-9, the J gene TRBJ2-1; 7 bases line up with TRBD2. Germline V lookup: CDR1 SEHNR, CDR2 FQNEAQ (reference sequence). CDR3 length equals 15 residues. The V gene end was trimmed by 4 bases and the J gene end by 0 bases; junction bases not matched to a gene: 3. Here the CDR3 reads CASSSRDYSYNEQFF. The DNA of the CDR3 is TGTGCCAGCAGCTCCCGGGACTACTCCTACAATGAGCAGTTCTTC.

The chain is built from TRBV28 and TRBJ2-4, with 7 bases aligning to TRBD1. With V trimmed by 2 bases and J by 9 bases, 7 bases remained unmatched. CDR1 MDHEN and CDR2 SYDVKM come from the germline V gene. This CDR3 has 14 residues. CDR3 bases: TGTGCCAGCAGTTTAGGACAGGCCTCGGGCATTCAGTACTTC. It translates to CASSLGQASGIQYF.

Ten or more counts support this clonotype. The chain is built from TRBV7-3 and TRBJ1-4; D call uncertain. This CDR3 spans 13 amino acids. Germline CDR1 and CDR2: SGHTA and FQGTGA. Trimming left V 5 bases short and J 8 bases short, with 12 bases between. The DNA for the CDR3 is TGTGCCAGCAGCCGATGGGGTGGCGAAAAACTGTTTTTT. This sequence encodes CASSRWGGEKLFF.

The chain uses TRBV6-5 and TRBJ2-5; 13 bases map to TRBD2. Judging by the DNA end, TRBJ2-1 fits better; the J call may be wrong. This CDR3 comprises 14 residues. Germline loops: CDR1 MNHEY, CDR2 SVGAGI. The DNA of the CDR3 is TGTGCCAGCAGTCCGGGACTAGCGGGAAGGGAGCAGTTCTTC. It translates to CASSPGLAGREQFF.

On this clonotype itself: A read error is likely, as this CDR3 ends without the conserved phenylalanine or tryptophan. The chain has TRBV7-9 and TRBJ1-4; D gene ambiguous. Trimming removed 3 bases at V and 7 bases at J, with 12 bases between. This CDR3 is 14 amino acids long. Germline loops: CDR1 SEHNR, CDR2 FQNEAQ (reference sequence). The chain's CDR3 is CASSFQELGEKLFL. The CDR3 DNA reads as TGTGCCAGCAGCTTCCAGGAACTCGGTGAAAAACTGTTTCTT.